This T cell receptor (beta chain) was retrieved from a study of blood T cell repertoires in COVID-19. Study-level background: Samples taken during acute and convalescent COVID-19 were collected in the United States, Italy and Spain. Sources were T cells, B-cell-depleted T cells, or PBMCs; the material itself was cDNA or gDNA.

The CDR3 consists of 17 residues. Per germline, CDR1 MNHEY and CDR2 SVGEGT. V gave up 6 bases and J gave up 6 bases, with 25 bases separating them. Original handling: Reference gene primer amplification gave nucleated cell count estimates. Assay: immunoSEQ multiplex PCR; the TCRdb copy retains only in-frame clones and omits some. For V, J and clone size, that table is used; D and trimming come from the DNA. The top ten clones hold 15% to 20% of a sample with over 150,000 clones, 65% to 85% of them seen once. This rearrangement joins TRBV6-2 or TRBV6-3 to TRBJ2-3, with D maybe TRBD2 (6 bases). The sequenced sample was peripheral blood. The receptor's source is a woman aged 70-85 years who had recovered from COVID-19. CDR3 protein: CASSSTRDSRKGDTQYF. The CDR3 DNA reads as TGTGCCAGCAGCTCTACACGGGACTCGCGAAAGGGGGATACGCAGTATTTT.